This T cell receptor (beta chain) was recovered during a study of shared clonotypes between healthy human individuals. Study-wide results and limits: Genetic and exposure-history diversity was limited by the few donors. As a rule, naive subsets had a larger estimated richness than memory subsets.

The assay was carried out at the deep level. Clones were sequenced by immunoSEQ multiplex PCR, and TCRdb holds only the in-frame ones, with some missing. Among about 1,900,000 clones listed, roughly 94% were seen once. Naive CD8 cells were CD45RO-negative, positively selected for CCR7, excluding terminally differentiated effector memory CD45RA+ cells. Participating donors were healthy, HIV-negative adults free of recent acute infections or vaccinations. This CDR3 has 14 residues. Germline CDR1 is SGHVS and CDR2 is FQNEAQ. The V end lost 0 bases, the J end lost 0 bases, and 6 bases lay between the germline ends. In the case of this clone: Its antigen is unknown.

The origin of this receptor is a young man in good health. The sequenced sample was naive CD8+ T cells sorted from blood. The chain has TRBV7-8 and TRBJ2-7; D might be TRBD1 (5 bases). For the CDR3, the DNA is TGTGCCAGCAGCTTAGCACAGGACTCCTACGAGCAGTACTTC. Translation gives CASSLAQDSYEQYF.